The 9 T cell receptor beta chains given below trace back to one sample, sequenced in a study of T cell responses to AZD1222 COVID-19 vaccine. Assay: immunoSEQ multiplex PCR; the TCRdb copy retains only in-frame clones and omits some. The sample contains under 150,000 clones, about 79% of which appear only once. The material sequenced was peripheral blood, taken 28 days after the second AZD1222 dose. The receptors come from an adult who received the AZD1222 COVID-19 vaccine.

This chain connects TRBV5-8 to TRBJ2-2; possibly TRBD1 for D (6 bases). Germline V gives CDR1 SGHTS, CDR2 YDEGEE. V was cut by 4 bases and J by 0 bases, with 10 bases left in between. The CDR3 is 15 amino acids. The CDR3 spells CASSTGTTNTGELFF. The CDR3 DNA is TGTGCCAGCAGCACCGGGACAACGAACACCGGGGAGCTGTTTTTT.

Only a few counts were recorded for this clone. The V and J genes are TRBV10-3 and TRBJ2-5; the D is unclear. Looked up from germline, CDR1 is ENHRY and CDR2 is SYGVKD. V dropped 3 bases and J dropped 1 base, with 12 bases sitting between them. The CDR3 extends over 15 amino acids. The CDR3 here is CAISDVPHIQETQYF. The CDR3, as DNA: TGTGCCATCAGTGATGTCCCTCACATCCAAGAGACCCAGTACTTC.

On this clone itself: One junction end disagrees with the germline gene, perhaps due to a read error. The chain is built from TRBV19 and TRBJ1-2; D unresolved. This CDR3 spans 13 amino acids. The V gene's germline CDR1 is LNHDA and CDR2 SQIVND (reference sequence). Here the CDR3 reads CASSIDGSGGKAF. The CDR3 DNA sequence: TGTGCCAGTAGTATAGATGGGTCAGGCGGGAAGGCCTTC.

This CDR3 is CASSLDSLRSPLHF. The DNA for the CDR3 is TGTGCCAGCAGCTTGGACTCCCTTCGGTCACCCCTCCACTTT. The chain carries TRBV7-2 and TRBJ1-6, with no clear D. Trimming left V 3 bases short and J 10 bases short, with 13 bases between. CDR3 length: 14 residues. Germline V gene lookup returns CDR1 SGHTA and CDR2 FQGNSA.

The V gene is TRBV3-1 (or the pseudogene TRBV3-2), the J gene TRBJ1-2; 7 bases match TRBD1. The CDR3 is 16 residues long. With V trimmed by 0 bases and J by 4 bases, 8 bases remained unmatched. The germline CDR1 and CDR2 sequences are LGHDT and YNNKEL (reference sequence). In DNA, the CDR3 is TGTGCCAGCAGCCAAGATTCCCGGTCAGGGGGCTATGGCTACACCTTC. Translation gives CASSQDSRSGGYGYTF.

The chain combines TRBV3-1 (or the pseudogene TRBV3-2) with TRBJ1-6; 7 bases match TRBD1. The CDR3 contains 13 residues. J lost 7 bases, V lost 5 bases, and 2 bases had no gene match. Germline V gene sequence: CDR1 LGHDT, CDR2 YNNKEL (reference sequence). For the CDR3, the DNA is TGTGCCAGCAGCGCAGGGGGGAATTCACCCCTCCACTTT. Translated: CASSAGGNSPLHF.

CDR3 coding DNA: TGTGCCAGCAGCTTAGCGCTGTCAGCTTTAGGTGAAAAACTGTTTTTT. Translating it yields CASSLALSALGEKLFF. The gene calls are TRBV7-9 and TRBJ1-4; no definite D call. Germline V gene sequence: CDR1 SEHNR, CDR2 FQNEAQ (reference sequence). V was trimmed by 0 bases and J by 7 bases, leaving 15 bases between them. This CDR3 region has 16 residues.

The chain combines TRBV24-1 with TRBJ1-2, with unresolved D. Germline V gene lookup returns CDR1 KGHDR and CDR2 SFDVKD. Trimming pared 1 base from V and 4 bases from J, leaving 18 bases between. The CDR3 contains 17 residues. CDR3 in amino acids: CATSDLSGQLASYGYTF. The CDR3 DNA reads TGTGCCACCAGTGATTTAAGTGGTCAGTTGGCTTCCTATGGCTACACCTTC.

The sample holds one count of this clone. This chain connects TRBV28 to TRBJ1-1; D not resolved. CDR1 is MDHEN and CDR2 is SYDVKM in the germline V gene. The CDR3 runs to 15 residues. Trimming cost V 5 bases and J 1 base, with 14 bases left between them. The CDR3 DNA reads as TGTGCCAGCAGTGTGGACCCACAACGGAACACTGAAGCTTTCTTT. It is translated as CASSVDPQRNTEAFF.